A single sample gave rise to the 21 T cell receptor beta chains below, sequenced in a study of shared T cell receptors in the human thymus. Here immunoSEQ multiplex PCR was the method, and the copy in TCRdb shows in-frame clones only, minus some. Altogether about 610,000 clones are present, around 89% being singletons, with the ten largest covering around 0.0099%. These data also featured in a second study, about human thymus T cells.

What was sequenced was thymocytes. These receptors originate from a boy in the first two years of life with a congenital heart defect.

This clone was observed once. Here the CDR3 DNA reads TGTGCCACCAGCCAGGACAAATCCCACCACGCGGACTACGAGCAGTACTTC. This sequence encodes CATSQDKSHHADYEQYF. This chain joins TRBV15 and TRBJ2-7, with D maybe TRBD1 (5 bases). This CDR3 contains 17 residues. The V end was cut by 5 bases, the J end by 3 bases, with 23 bases between. Germline V lookup: CDR1 LNHNV, CDR2 YYDKDF (reference sequence). Drawing the rest from reference TRBV15 and TRBJ2-7, the complete variable domain is DAMVIQNPRYQVTQFGKPVTLSCSQTLNHNVMYWYQQKSSQAPKLLFHYYDKDFNNEADTPDNFQSRRPNTSFCFLDIRSPGLGDTAMYLCATSQDKSHHADYEQYFGPGTRLTVT.

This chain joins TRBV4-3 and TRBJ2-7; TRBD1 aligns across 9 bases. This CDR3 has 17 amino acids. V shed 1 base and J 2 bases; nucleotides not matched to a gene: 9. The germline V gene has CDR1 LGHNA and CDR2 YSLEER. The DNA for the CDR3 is TGCGCCAGCAGCCAAGGGGTTACAGGGGGCCTTCCCTACGAGCAGTACTTC. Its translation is CASSQGVTGGLPYEQYF.

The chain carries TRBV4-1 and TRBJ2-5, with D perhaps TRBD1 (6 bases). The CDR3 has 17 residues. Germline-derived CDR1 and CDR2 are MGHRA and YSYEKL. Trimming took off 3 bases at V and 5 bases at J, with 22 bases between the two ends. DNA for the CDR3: TGCGCCAGCAGCCAGGAAGGGCCACAGGGAAAGGGGGAGACCCAGTACTTC. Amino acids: CASSQEGPQGKGETQYF.

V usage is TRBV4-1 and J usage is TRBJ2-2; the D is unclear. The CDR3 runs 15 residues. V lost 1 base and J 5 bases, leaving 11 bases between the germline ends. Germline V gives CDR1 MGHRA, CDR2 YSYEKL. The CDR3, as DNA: TGCGCCAGCAGCCAAGGTGCAGGATGGACCGGGGAGCTGTTTTTT. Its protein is CASSQGAGWTGELFF.

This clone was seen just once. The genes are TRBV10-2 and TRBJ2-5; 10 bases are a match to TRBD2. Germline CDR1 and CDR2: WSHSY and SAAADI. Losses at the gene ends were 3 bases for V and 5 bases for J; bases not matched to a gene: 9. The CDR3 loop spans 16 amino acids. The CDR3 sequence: CASSDRASGSDETQYF. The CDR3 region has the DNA TGCGCCAGCAGTGACAGAGCTAGCGGGAGCGATGAGACCCAGTACTTC.

CDR3 in amino acids: CASSSTNGTSGMKLPTDTQYF. The DNA of the CDR3 is TGTGCCAGCAGTTCAACCAACGGGACTAGCGGGATGAAACTCCCCACAGATACGCAGTATTTT. The rearrangement joins TRBV27 to TRBJ2-3, with TRBD2 identical over 13 bases. The ends lost 4 bases at V and 2 bases at J; junction bases unmatched: 18. Germline V gives CDR1 MNHEY, CDR2 SMNVEV (reference sequence). This CDR3 is built from 21 residues.

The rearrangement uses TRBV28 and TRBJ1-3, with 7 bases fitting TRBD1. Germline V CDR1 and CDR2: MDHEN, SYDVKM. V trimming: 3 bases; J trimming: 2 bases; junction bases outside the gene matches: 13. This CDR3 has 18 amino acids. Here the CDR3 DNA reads TGTGCCAGCAGTTTCAACTTTTCAGGGGGATTTGCTGGAAACACCATATATTTT. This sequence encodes CASSFNFSGGFAGNTIYF.

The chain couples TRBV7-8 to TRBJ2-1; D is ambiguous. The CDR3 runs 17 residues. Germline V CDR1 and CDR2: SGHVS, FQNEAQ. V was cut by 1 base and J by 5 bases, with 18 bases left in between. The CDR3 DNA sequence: TGTGCCAGCAGCTTAGTAATTACCCCTAACCTTAACAATGAGCAGTTCTTC. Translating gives CASSLVITPNLNNEQFF.

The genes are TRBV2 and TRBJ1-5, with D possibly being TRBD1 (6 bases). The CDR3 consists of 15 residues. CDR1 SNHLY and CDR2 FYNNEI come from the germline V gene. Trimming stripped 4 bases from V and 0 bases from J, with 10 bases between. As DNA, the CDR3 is TGTGCCAGCAGTGTGGGACACTATAGCAATCAGCCCCAGCATTTT. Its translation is CASSVGHYSNQPQHF.

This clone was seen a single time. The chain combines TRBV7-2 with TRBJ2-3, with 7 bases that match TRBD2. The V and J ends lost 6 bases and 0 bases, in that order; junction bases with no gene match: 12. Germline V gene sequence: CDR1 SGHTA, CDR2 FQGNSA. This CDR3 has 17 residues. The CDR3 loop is CASSYPAGRSSTDTQYF. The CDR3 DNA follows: TGTGCCAGCAGTTACCCAGCGGGAAGGAGTAGCACAGATACGCAGTATTTT.

This CDR3 reads CSVSDSSGWTYEQYF. The CDR3 nucleotides read TGCAGCGTGAGTGATTCTAGCGGGTGGACCTACGAGCAGTACTTC. The rearrangement joins TRBV29-1 to TRBJ2-7; 8 nucleotides align to TRBD2. The CDR3 is 15 amino acids. Per the germline V gene, CDR1 is SQVTM and CDR2 is ANQGSEA. V lost 6 bases and J lost 2; bases outside the gene matches: 12.

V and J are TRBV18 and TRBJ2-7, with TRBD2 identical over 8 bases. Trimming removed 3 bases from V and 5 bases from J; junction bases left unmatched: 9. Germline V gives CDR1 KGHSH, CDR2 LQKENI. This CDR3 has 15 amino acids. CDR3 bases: TGTGCCAGCTCACCGAACAGAAGCGGGAGTCACGAGCAGTACTTC. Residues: CASSPNRSGSHEQYF.

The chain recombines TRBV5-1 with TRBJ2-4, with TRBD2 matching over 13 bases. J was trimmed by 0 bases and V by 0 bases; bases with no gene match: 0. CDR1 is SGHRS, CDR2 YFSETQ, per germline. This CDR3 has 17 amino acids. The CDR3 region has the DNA TGCGCCAGCAGCTTGGGACTAGCGGGGGGAGCCAAAAACATTCAGTACTTC. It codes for CASSLGLAGGAKNIQYF.

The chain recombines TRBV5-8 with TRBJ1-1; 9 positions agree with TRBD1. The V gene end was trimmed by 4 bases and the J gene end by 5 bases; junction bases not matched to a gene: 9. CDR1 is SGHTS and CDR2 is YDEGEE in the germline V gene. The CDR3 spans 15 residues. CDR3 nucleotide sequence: TGTGCCAGCAGCCCGAACAGGGGGCGTGGAACTGAAGCTTTCTTT. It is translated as CASSPNRGRGTEAFF.

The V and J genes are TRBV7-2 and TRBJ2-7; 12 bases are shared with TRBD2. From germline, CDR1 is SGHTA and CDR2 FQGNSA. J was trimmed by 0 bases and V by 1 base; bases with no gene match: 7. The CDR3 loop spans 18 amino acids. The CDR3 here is CASSLETSGRRSSYEQYF. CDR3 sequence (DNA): TGTGCCAGCAGCTTAGAAACTAGCGGGAGGAGGAGCTCCTACGAGCAGTACTTC.

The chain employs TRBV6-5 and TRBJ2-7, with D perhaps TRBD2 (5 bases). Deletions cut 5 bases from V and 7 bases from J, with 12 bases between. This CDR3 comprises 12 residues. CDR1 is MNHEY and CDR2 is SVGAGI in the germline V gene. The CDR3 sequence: CASSPYGSEQYF. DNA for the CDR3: TGTGCCAGCAGTCCCTATGGGAGTGAGCAGTACTTC.

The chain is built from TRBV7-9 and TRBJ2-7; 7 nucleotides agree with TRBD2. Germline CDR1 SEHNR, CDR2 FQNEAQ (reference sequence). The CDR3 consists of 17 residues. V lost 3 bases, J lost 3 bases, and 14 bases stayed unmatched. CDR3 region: CASSFDDGLVSVYEQYF. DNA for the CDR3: TGTGCCAGCAGCTTTGATGATGGACTAGTTTCGGTCTACGAGCAGTACTTC.

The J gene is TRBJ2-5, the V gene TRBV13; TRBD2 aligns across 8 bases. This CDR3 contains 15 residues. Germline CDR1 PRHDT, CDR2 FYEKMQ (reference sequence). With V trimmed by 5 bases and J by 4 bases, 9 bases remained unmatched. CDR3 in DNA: TGTGCCAGCAGCCCCACCCCGGGACTAGGAGAGACCCAGTACTTC. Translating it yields CASSPTPGLGETQYF.

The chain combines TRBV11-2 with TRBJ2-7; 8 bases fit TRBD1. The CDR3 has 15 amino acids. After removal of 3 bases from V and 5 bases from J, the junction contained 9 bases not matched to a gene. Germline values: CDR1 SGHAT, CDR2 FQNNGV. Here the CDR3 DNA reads TGTGCCAGCAGCTTGATCAGGGGGCGCGCCCACGAGCAGTACTTC. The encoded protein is CASSLIRGRAHEQYF.

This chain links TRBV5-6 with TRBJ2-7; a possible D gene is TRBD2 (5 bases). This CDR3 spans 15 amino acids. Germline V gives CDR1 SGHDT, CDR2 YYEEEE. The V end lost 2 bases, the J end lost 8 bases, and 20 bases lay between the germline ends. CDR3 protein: CASSFGRTASSKQYF. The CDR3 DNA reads TGTGCCAGCAGCTTTGGGAGAACAGCCTCATCCAAGCAGTACTTC.

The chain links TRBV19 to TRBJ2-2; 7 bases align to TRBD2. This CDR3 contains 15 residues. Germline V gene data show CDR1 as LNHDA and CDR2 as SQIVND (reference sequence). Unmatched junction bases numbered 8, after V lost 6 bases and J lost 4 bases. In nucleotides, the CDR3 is TGTGCCAGTAGGGCTAGCGGTCGAGGCACCGGGGAGCTGTTTTTT. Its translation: CASRASGRGTGELFF.